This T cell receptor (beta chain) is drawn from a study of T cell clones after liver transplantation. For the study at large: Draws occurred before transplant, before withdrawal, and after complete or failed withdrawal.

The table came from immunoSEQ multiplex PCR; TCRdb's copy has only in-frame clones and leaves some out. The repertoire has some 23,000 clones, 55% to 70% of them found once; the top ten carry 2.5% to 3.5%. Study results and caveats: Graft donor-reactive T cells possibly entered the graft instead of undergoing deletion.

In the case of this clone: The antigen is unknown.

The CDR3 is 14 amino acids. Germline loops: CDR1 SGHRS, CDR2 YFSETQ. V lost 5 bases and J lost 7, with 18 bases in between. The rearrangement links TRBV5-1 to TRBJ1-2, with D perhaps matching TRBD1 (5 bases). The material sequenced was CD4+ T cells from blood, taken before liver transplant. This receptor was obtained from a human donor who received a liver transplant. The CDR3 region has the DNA TGCGCCAGCAGGGGGCAGGAACTCTCTGCTGGCTACACCTTC. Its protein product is CASRGQELSAGYTF.